This T cell receptor (beta chain) was identified during a study of cytomegalovirus exposure and HLA in healthy donors. Primers: 60 Vbeta forward and 13 Jbeta reverse. Here immunoSEQ multiplex PCR was the method, and the copy in TCRdb shows in-frame clones only, minus some. This table has approximately 150,000 clones, around 79% appearing once. Note on this clone: What it recognizes is unknown.

Study results and limitations: Immune exposure information available was restricted to CMV serostatus. An analysis done earlier found most TCR beta V segments productive about 87% or about 30% of the time.

Germline loops: CDR1 ENHRY, CDR2 SYGVKD. Deletions cut 5 bases from V and 0 bases from J, with 11 bases between. The CDR3 consists of 15 residues. Sequences were obtained from PBMCs. The chain has TRBV10-3 and TRBJ1-3; no clear D. This sequence was found in a male donor in good health and CMV-seronegative. The CDR3 sequence is CAISLTLDSGNTIYF. CDR3 nucleotides: TGTGCCATCAGTTTGACACTGGACTCTGGAAACACCATATATTTT.